The 31 T cell receptor beta chains below come from one sample, sequenced in a study of post-analysis software for immune sequencing data. General study findings and limits: When patients were compared with controls, a handful of TRBV segments were more frequent, TRBV5-6, TRBV5-1 and TRBV20-1 among them.

Incorporated into the TCR beta cDNA libraries were unique molecular identifiers, which served to reduce PCR and sequencing biases. TCRdb reanalysed the PCR reads using MiXCR and keeps one entry per CDR3 protein. The sample records over 700,000 distinct CDR3 sequences, roughly 27% being singletons. Their cognate antigens are unknown. The sample was blood. The receptors were sampled from a girl under 18 with multiple sclerosis.

The rearrangement links TRBV20-1 to TRBJ2-5, with 7 nucleotides matching TRBD2. J gave up 11 bases and V 2 bases, and 11 bases lay outside the gene matches. The CDR3 loop spans 13 amino acids. The germline V gene has CDR1 DFQATT and CDR2 SNEGSKA (reference sequence). The CDR3, as DNA: TGCAGTGCTAGACTAGCGGTGGGGAATGAGCAGTACTTC. It yields the protein CSARLAVGNEQYF.

This chain joins TRBV6-5 and TRBJ2-2; 7 nucleotides agree with TRBD1. The J segment lost 5 bases and the V segment lost 0 bases, leaving 3 bases of the junction unmatched. Germline V gene data show CDR1 as MNHEY and CDR2 as SVGAGI. The CDR3 has 15 residues. The CDR3 is CASSYSRGFTGELFF. The CDR3 region has the DNA TGTGCCAGCAGTTACTCCAGGGGGTTTACCGGGGAGCTGTTTTTT.

This clonotype was seen at least ten times. The chain employs TRBV12-3 or TRBV12-4 and TRBJ2-5; 12 positions match TRBD2. The CDR3 runs 15 residues. Germline trimming cut 5 bases from V and 7 bases from J; bases unmatched to any gene: 8. CDR3 residues: CASSPGLAGVGTQYF. In DNA, the CDR3 is TGTGCCAGCAGTCCGGGACTAGCGGGCGTAGGGACCCAGTACTTC.

This clonotype was recorded a few times. The chain employs TRBV9 and TRBJ2-5, with TRBD2 as a possible D gene (6 bases). The CDR3 covers 14 residues. V was shortened by 4 bases and J by 0 bases, with 10 bases between the two germline ends. Germline-derived CDR1 and CDR2 are SGDLS and YYNGEE. CDR3 amino acids: CASSSWGDQETQYF. The DNA for the CDR3 is TGTGCCAGCAGCTCATGGGGGGACCAAGAGACCCAGTACTTC.

This clonotype has ten or more counts. The chain combines TRBV9 with TRBJ2-6; D possibly corresponds to TRBD2 (5 bases). The V gene's germline CDR1 is SGDLS and CDR2 YYNGEE. Trimming removed 5 bases from V and 0 bases from J, with 12 bases in between. The CDR3 has 16 residues. The CDR3 DNA sequence: TGTGCCAGCAGGAACATTGGGAGCTCTGGGGCCAACGTCCTGACTTTC. It translates to CASRNIGSSGANVLTF. The entire variable domain, with the rest obtained from reference TRBV9 and TRBJ2-6, is as follows: DSGVTQTPKHLITATGQRVTLRCSPRSGDLSVYWYQQSLDQGLQFLIQYYNGEERAKGNILERFSAQQFPDLHSELNLSSLELGDSALYFCASRNIGSSGANVLTFGAGSRLTVL.

Many counts were recorded for this clonotype. The rearrangement links TRBV7-2 to TRBJ2-3, with TRBD2 identical over 10 bases. The CDR3 has 17 amino acids. V dropped 6 bases and J dropped 0; count of bases not matched to a gene: 9. Per germline, CDR1 SGHTA and CDR2 FQGNSA. This CDR3 is CASRLAGAFTSTDTQYF. The CDR3 DNA follows: TGTGCCAGCAGGCTAGCGGGGGCCTTTACTAGCACAGATACGCAGTATTTT. Full variable domain (rest looked up from reference TRBV7-2 and TRBJ2-3): GAGVSQSPSNKVTEKGKDVELRCDPISGHTALYWYRQSLGQGLEFLIYFQGNSAPDKSGLPSDRFSAERTGGSVSTLTIQRTQQEDSAVYLCASRLAGAFTSTDTQYFGPGTRLTVL.

The table lists this clonotype with a few counts. CDR3 amino acids: CSARKAGGLGGTDTQYF. CDR3 bases: TGCAGTGCTAGAAAAGCGGGAGGCTTGGGGGGGACAGATACGCAGTATTTT. This chain uses TRBV20-1 with TRBJ2-3; 9 nucleotides line up with TRBD2. The germline V gene encodes CDR1 DFQATT and CDR2 SNEGSKA (reference sequence). There are 17 residues in the CDR3. J was trimmed by 3 bases and V by 2 bases; bases with no gene match: 12.

A few counts support this clonotype. The chain uses TRBV29-1 and TRBJ2-7; tentatively, D is TRBD2 (7 bases). V lost 7 bases, J lost 3 bases, and 19 bases lay in between. This CDR3 is built from 14 residues. Germline V CDR1 and CDR2: SQVTM, ANQGSEA. Here the CDR3 DNA reads TGCAGCGCGACTAGCCGAAGGGGGATCTACGAGCAGTACTTC. Translated: CSATSRRGIYEQYF.

The chain recombines TRBV20-1 with TRBJ1-2, with 7 bases identical to TRBD1. The CDR3 covers 12 residues. With V trimmed by 5 bases and J by 2 bases, 2 bases remained unmatched. Germline assignment: CDR1 DFQATT and CDR2 SNEGSKA (reference sequence). The CDR3 loop reads CSAGDSNYGYTF. The CDR3 DNA sequence: TGCAGTGCTGGGGACAGCAACTATGGCTACACCTTC.

V is TRBV12-3 or TRBV12-4 and J is TRBJ2-1; weak D call: TRBD2 (5 bases). V was clipped by 3 bases and J by 13 bases, with 19 bases between them. The CDR3 runs to 14 residues. The CDR3: CASSFDSRARGQFF. The CDR3 DNA reads as TGTGCCAGCAGTTTTGACTCCCGGGCCCGGGGTCAGTTCTTC.

This clonotype was found a few times. The rearrangement joins TRBV18 to TRBJ2-3; no definite D call. The length of the CDR3 is 15 residues. Trimming pared 2 bases from V and 2 bases from J, leaving 11 bases between. The germline CDR1 and CDR2 sequences are KGHSH and LQKENI. DNA of the CDR3: TGTGCCAGCTCACCAATAACAGTATACACAGATACGCAGTATTTT. This gives the protein CASSPITVYTDTQYF.

The table lists this clonotype with a count of one. V usage is TRBV6-5 and J usage is TRBJ2-7, with unresolved D. Per germline, CDR1 MNHEY and CDR2 SVGAGI. The V gene lost 0 bases and the J gene lost 0 bases, with 9 bases spanning the gap. The CDR3 has 15 residues. The CDR3 nucleotides are TGTGCCAGCAGTTACTCGATACTATCCTCCTACGAGCAGTACTTC. Translation gives CASSYSILSSYEQYF.

The V and J genes are TRBV20-1 and TRBJ1-2, with a tentative D call TRBD1 (5 bases). Germline V gene sequence: CDR1 DFQATT, CDR2 SNEGSKA (reference sequence). V lost 6 bases, J lost 4 bases, and 12 bases lay in between. The CDR3 sequence is 12 residues long. This CDR3 is CSAPTVGYGYTF. CDR3 nucleotides: TGCAGTGCCCCGACAGTCGGCTATGGCTACACCTTC.

The rearrangement links TRBV5-5 to TRBJ1-2; D gene unclear. In germline, CDR1 is SGHKS, CDR2 YYEKEE (reference sequence). The CDR3 runs 12 residues. Trimming pared 2 bases from V and 5 bases from J, leaving 7 bases between. The CDR3 DNA sequence: TGTGCCAGCAGCTTTCTCCAGTATGGCTACACCTTC. This encodes CASSFLQYGYTF.

The rearrangement links TRBV6-1 to TRBJ1-5; D is ambiguous. CDR3 length: 16 residues. V dropped 0 bases and J dropped 2 bases, with 11 bases sitting between them. In germline, CDR1 is MNHNS, CDR2 SASEGT. In DNA form, the CDR3 reads TGTGCCAGCAGTGAAGCAGGGTACTGGGGCAATCAGCCCCAGCATTTT. Encoded protein: CASSEAGYWGNQPQHF.

This clonotype was picked up a small number of times. The V gene is TRBV7-8, the J gene TRBJ2-3; D call uncertain. The V gene's germline CDR1 is SGHVS and CDR2 FQNEAQ. Trimming took off 5 bases at V and 5 bases at J, with 17 bases between the two ends. CDR3 length: 15 residues. The CDR3 here is CASSDTGNPGDTQYF. The DNA for the CDR3 is TGTGCCAGCAGCGACACCGGCAACCCGGGAGATACGCAGTATTTT. The whole variable domain, remainder taken from reference TRBV7-8 and TRBJ2-3, is GAGVSQSPRYKVAKRGQDVALRCDPISGHVSLFWYQQALGQGPEFLTYFQNEAQLDKSGLPSDRFFAERPEGSVSTLKIQRTQQEDSAVYLCASSDTGNPGDTQYFGPGTRLTVL.

The CDR3 DNA reads as TGTGCCAGCAGCTTACGTCCTAGAGATGAGCAGTTCTTC. Encoded protein: CASSLRPRDEQFF. This chain links TRBV11-2 with TRBJ2-1, with D hard to call. Between the trimmed V and J ends, which lost 2 bases and 8 bases, there was a span of 10 bases. The CDR3 consists of 13 residues. Germline V gene data show CDR1 as SGHAT and CDR2 as FQNNGV. Full variable domain (remainder filled in from reference TRBV11-2 and TRBJ2-1): EAGVAQSPRYKIIEKRQSVAFWCNPISGHATLYWYQQILGQGPKLLIQFQNNGVVDDSQLPKDRFSAERLKGVDSTLKIQPAKLEDSAVYLCASSLRPRDEQFFGPGTRLTVL.

The chain employs TRBV24-1 and TRBJ1-5; D uncertain. V gave up 5 bases and J gave up 6 bases, with 16 bases separating them. CDR1 KGHDR and CDR2 SFDVKD come from the germline V gene. The length of the CDR3 is 15 residues. CDR3 loop: CATSGHNPWGQPQHF. The CDR3 bases are TGTGCCACCAGTGGTCATAACCCCTGGGGTCAGCCCCAGCATTTT.

This clonotype was seen repeatedly, ten times or more. The genes are TRBV27 and TRBJ2-7; possible D gene TRBD2, 5 bases. The germline V and J ends were trimmed by 5 bases and 7 bases, with 9 bases remaining between them. The CDR3 length is 11 residues. The V gene's germline CDR1 is MNHEY and CDR2 SMNVEV (reference sequence). The CDR3 loop reads CASSRGREQYF. The CDR3 DNA sequence: TGTGCCAGCAGTCGAGGGAGAGAGCAGTACTTC.

The V and J genes are TRBV20-1 and TRBJ2-1; 13 bases agree with TRBD2. The ends lost 4 bases at V and 4 bases at J; junction bases unmatched: 7. Germline V CDR1 and CDR2: DFQATT, SNEGSKA (reference sequence). CDR3 length: 16 residues. The CDR3 coding sequence is TGCAGTGCTACTAAACTAGCGGGAGGGCGGTACAATGAGCAGTTCTTC. Protein product: CSATKLAGGRYNEQFF.

This clonotype has a handful of counts. This chain joins TRBV12-3 or TRBV12-4 and TRBJ1-2; weak D call: TRBD1 (5 bases). The CDR3 contains 14 residues. Trimming took 4 bases from V and 4 from J, leaving 13 bases between them. CDR3 residues: CASSWGTPGYGYTF. CDR3 bases: TGTGCCAGCAGTTGGGGGACGCCAGGCTATGGCTACACCTTC.

The chain is built from TRBV12-3 or TRBV12-4 and TRBJ2-4; 9 bases are a match to TRBD2. The J call may be wrong; the DNA end is better matched by TRBJ2-5. This CDR3 has 12 residues. CDR3 sequence (DNA): TGTGCCAGCAGGCTAGCGGGGCAGACCCAGTACTTC. As protein: CASRLAGQTQYF.

This clonotype appeared a few times. The CDR3 loop reads CATSRAGQSYNEQFF. In DNA, the CDR3 is TGTGCCACCAGCAGAGCGGGGCAGTCCTACAATGAGCAGTTCTTC. The chain carries TRBV15 and TRBJ2-1; D tentatively reads TRBD1 or TRBD2 (5 bases each). CDR1 and CDR2 from the germline V gene are LNHNV and YYDKDF (reference sequence). The CDR3 spans 15 residues. Trimming removed 1 base from V and 1 base from J, with 8 bases in between.

This clonotype has a handful of counts. The chain has TRBV6-5 and TRBJ2-3; 9 bases match TRBD1. The germline V gene encodes CDR1 MNHEY and CDR2 SVGAGI. V trimming: 6 bases; J trimming: 4 bases; junction bases outside the gene matches: 8. The CDR3 has 15 amino acids. The CDR3 sequence: CASRSGTGMSDTQYF. The CDR3 DNA reads TGTGCCAGCAGATCCGGGACAGGGATGTCAGATACGCAGTATTTT.

This sequence joins TRBV20-1 and TRBJ1-4; the D is unclear. Trimming took off 3 bases at V and 6 bases at J, with 17 bases between the two ends. CDR3 size: 15 residues. Germline assignment: CDR1 DFQATT and CDR2 SNEGSKA (reference sequence). CDR3 in DNA: TGCAGTGCTAGTGCAGACTGGGAAATTTATGAAAAACTGTTTTTT. It codes for CSASADWEIYEKLFF.

This clonotype was detected only a few times. The chain couples TRBV7-2 to TRBJ2-5, with D tentatively TRBD1 (6 bases). Judging by the DNA end, TRBJ2-7 fits better; the J call may be wrong. Germline CDR1 SGHTA, CDR2 FQGNSA. The CDR3 has 15 amino acids. The chain's CDR3 is CASSLAGGGFNEQYF. The CDR3 bases are TGTGCCAGCAGCTTAGCAGGGGGTGGGTTTAACGAGCAGTACTTC.

The rearrangement links TRBV12-3 or TRBV12-4 to TRBJ1-1; TRBD1 matches at 7 bases. This CDR3 spans 14 amino acids. Trimming removed 6 bases from V and 0 bases from J; junction bases left unmatched: 4. The CDR3 sequence is CASRRDSLNTEAFF. CDR3 in DNA: TGTGCCAGCAGAAGGGACAGTTTGAACACTGAAGCTTTCTTT.

The J gene is TRBJ2-7, the V gene TRBV7-2, with TRBD2 identical over 11 bases. Germline V lookup: CDR1 SGHTA, CDR2 FQGNSA. V lost 4 bases to trimming and J lost 3 bases; unmatched junction nucleotides: 5. This CDR3 has 15 amino acids. CDR3 sequence reads: CASSSLAGEIYEQYF. CDR3 DNA sequence: TGTGCCAGCAGCTCACTAGCGGGAGAAATCTACGAGCAGTACTTC.

The rearrangement joins TRBV7-9 to TRBJ2-1, with 11 bases that match TRBD2. The V and J ends lost 5 bases and 6 bases, in that order; junction bases with no gene match: 21. The CDR3 has 20 amino acids. Germline V gene sequence: CDR1 SEHNR, CDR2 FQNEAQ (reference sequence). The CDR3 DNA reads as TGTGCCAGCAGCACAAACCTAGCGGGGGGCCACCCTAGACGCCTCAATGAGCAGTTCTTC. Translated: CASSTNLAGGHPRRLNEQFF.

This clonotype was counted at least ten times. CDR3 residues: CASSRGQGGYEQYF. In nucleotides, the CDR3 is TGTGCCAGCAGCCGGGGACAGGGTGGCTACGAGCAGTACTTC. The chain employs TRBV5-6 and TRBJ2-7, with TRBD1 matching over 9 bases. With V trimmed by 4 bases and J by 3 bases, 5 bases remained unmatched. The CDR3 runs to 14 residues. Per germline, CDR1 SGHDT and CDR2 YYEEEE.

This clonotype has at least ten counts. J is TRBJ2-3 and V is TRBV4-1, with 10 positions matching TRBD1. The CDR3 loop spans 15 amino acids. V dropped 3 bases and J dropped 6; count of bases not matched to a gene: 6. Germline V gene lookup returns CDR1 MGHRA and CDR2 YSYEKL. Here the CDR3 DNA reads TGCGCCAGCAGCCAGAGGGACAGGGGTTTCGATACGCAGTATTTT. Translated, it gives CASSQRDRGFDTQYF.